Detailed here is one TCR beta chain. Some clones are missing from TCRdb's copy, which holds only in-frame ones; the method was immunoSEQ multiplex PCR. The data show around 190,000 clones, approximately 86% seen once. The sample is drawn from a study of blood T cell repertoires in COVID-19. The specimen sequenced was peripheral blood. This sequence was found in a man between 25 and 39 years old with acute or convalescent COVID-19.

The CDR3 loop is CASSPRRGITYEQYF. The CDR3 DNA follows: TGTGCCAGCAGTCCCCGCAGGGGGATTACCTACGAGCAGTACTTC. The chain carries TRBV27 and TRBJ2-7; 7 nucleotides align to TRBD1. Germline V gene sequence: CDR1 MNHEY, CDR2 SMNVEV (reference sequence). The CDR3 sequence is 15 residues long. Trimming removed 5 bases from V and 2 bases from J; junction bases left unmatched: 9.